This T cell receptor beta chain was profiled in a study of CD8 T cells in Susac syndrome. RNA was extracted with the RNeasy kit, and a quantity of about 0.45 to 1 ug was reverse transcribed using random hexamers. Each CDR3 protein gets one entry after TCRdb re-called the immunoSEQ multiplex PCR reads with MiXCR. The repertoire holds roughly 150,000 distinct CDR3 sequences, with over 95% as singletons. The specimen was CD8+ T cells from PBMCs. This TCR was sampled from a human donor with multiple sclerosis.

Here the CDR3 reads CASTFYATGLGDDTQYF. The CDR3, as DNA: TGTGCCAGCACCTTCTACGCCACAGGGCTGGGTGACGATACGCAGTATTTT. The V gene is TRBV6-1, the J gene TRBJ2-3; D perhaps matches TRBD1 (6 bases). V lost 7 bases and J lost 6, with 26 bases in between. The germline V gene has CDR1 MNHNS and CDR2 SASEGT. The CDR3 has 17 residues.